What follows is one T cell receptor beta chain and its context. Repertoires were generated with immunoSEQ multiplex PCR, while TCRdb's copy carries only in-frame clones and drops some. The top ten clones hold 14% to 15% of a sample with over a thousand clones, approximately 85% of them seen once. Trimming cost V 4 bases and J 0 bases, with 8 bases left between them. In germline, CDR1 is SGHNT, CDR2 YYREEE (reference sequence). This CDR3 contains 14 residues. The data stem from a study of tumor T cells in aggressive B-cell lymphoma. This TCR was recovered from an adult with diffuse large B cell lymphoma. The sequenced sample was tumor tissue. V gene TRBV5-4 combines with J gene TRBJ2-4; TRBD1 is a possible D gene (5 bases). In nucleotides, the CDR3 is TGTGCCAGCAGCCCAGACAGAGCCAAAAACATTCAGTACTTC. It yields the protein CASSPDRAKNIQYF.